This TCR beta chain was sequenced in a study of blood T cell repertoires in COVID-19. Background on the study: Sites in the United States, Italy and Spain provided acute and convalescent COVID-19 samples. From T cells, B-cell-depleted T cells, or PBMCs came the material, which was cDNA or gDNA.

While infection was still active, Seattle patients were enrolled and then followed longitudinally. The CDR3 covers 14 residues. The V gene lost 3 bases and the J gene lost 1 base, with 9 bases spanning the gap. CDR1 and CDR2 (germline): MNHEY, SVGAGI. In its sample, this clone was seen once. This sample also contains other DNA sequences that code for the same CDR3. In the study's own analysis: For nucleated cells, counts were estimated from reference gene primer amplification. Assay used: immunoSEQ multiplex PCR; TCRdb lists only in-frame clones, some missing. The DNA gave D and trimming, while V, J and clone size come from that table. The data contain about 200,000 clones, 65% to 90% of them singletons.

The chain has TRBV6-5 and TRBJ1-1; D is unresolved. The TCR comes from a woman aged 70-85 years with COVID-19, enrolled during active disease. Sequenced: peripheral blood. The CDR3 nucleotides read TGTGCCAGCAGTTATTCCGCGGGGAACACTGAAGCTTTCTTT. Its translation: CASSYSAGNTEAFF.